The 6 T cell receptor beta chains listed next were all sequenced from one sample in a study of T cell repertoires in cytomegalovirus infection. MiXCR, applied by TCRdb to the reads, yields one record per CDR3 protein. The top ten hold around 3.2% of the sample, which has some 180,000 distinct CDR3 sequences, approximately 19% seen once. Sequencing was carried out using PBMCs. These receptors originate from a human donor in good health (CMV status not recorded). Some clones in this sample may be carry-over from other donors' samples.

Note on this clonotype: One end of the junction does not line up with germline, which may come from a read error. The chain recombines TRBV7-2 with TRBJ2-7; D is tentatively TRBD1 or TRBD2 (5 bases each). CDR1 is SGHTA and CDR2 is FQGNSA in the germline V gene. CDR3 size: 15 residues. The CDR3 DNA reads TGTGCCAGCTGCTTCTATGTAGGGACGGACTACGAGCAGTACTTC. It is translated as CASCFYVGTDYEQYF.

This clonotype showed up many times. This chain joins TRBV6-6 and TRBJ1-5, with D hard to call. Trimming removed 4 bases from V and 5 bases from J, with 12 bases in between. CDR3 length equals 14 residues. The V gene's germline CDR1 is MNHNY and CDR2 SVGAGI (reference sequence). CDR3 DNA sequence: TGTGCCAGCAGTTTTTACAGCGTTGATCAGCCCCAGCATTTT. Its protein is CASSFYSVDQPQHF.

This clonotype showed up just once. The rearrangement joins TRBV12-3 or TRBV12-4 to TRBJ1-1; possible D gene TRBD1, 6 bases. The CDR3 is 13 residues long. V lost 5 bases, J lost 4 bases, and 11 bases lay in between. The CDR3 sequence is CASSPRGPTEAFF. The CDR3 DNA reads TGTGCCAGCAGTCCCAGGGGTCCCACTGAAGCTTTCTTT.

The rearrangement uses TRBV11-2 and TRBJ1-5; D possibly corresponds to TRBD1 (5 bases). Germline V gives CDR1 SGHAT, CDR2 FQNNGV. The CDR3 has 15 residues. Trimming cost V 1 base and J 2 bases, with 9 bases left between them. CDR3: CASSLGGRGNQPQHF. Written as DNA, the CDR3 is TGTGCCAGCAGCTTAGGGGGACGGGGCAATCAGCCCCAGCATTTT.

CDR3 nucleotide sequence: TGTGCCAGCAGTTTATTTTACAATGAGCAGTTCTTC. This gives the protein CASSLFYNEQFF. The V call is TRBV12-3 or TRBV12-4, the J call TRBJ2-1, with no clear D. The V gene lost 2 bases and the J gene lost 4 bases, with 3 bases spanning the gap. The CDR3 length is 12 residues.

The rearrangement joins TRBV9 to TRBJ1-3; 10 bases map to TRBD1. The CDR3 runs 16 residues. The germline V gene encodes CDR1 SGDLS and CDR2 YYNGEE. J gave up 2 bases and V 2 bases, and 4 bases lay outside the gene matches. The CDR3 region is CASSVSGTGAGNTIYF. For the CDR3, the DNA is TGTGCCAGCAGCGTCTCCGGGACAGGGGCTGGAAACACCATATATTTT.